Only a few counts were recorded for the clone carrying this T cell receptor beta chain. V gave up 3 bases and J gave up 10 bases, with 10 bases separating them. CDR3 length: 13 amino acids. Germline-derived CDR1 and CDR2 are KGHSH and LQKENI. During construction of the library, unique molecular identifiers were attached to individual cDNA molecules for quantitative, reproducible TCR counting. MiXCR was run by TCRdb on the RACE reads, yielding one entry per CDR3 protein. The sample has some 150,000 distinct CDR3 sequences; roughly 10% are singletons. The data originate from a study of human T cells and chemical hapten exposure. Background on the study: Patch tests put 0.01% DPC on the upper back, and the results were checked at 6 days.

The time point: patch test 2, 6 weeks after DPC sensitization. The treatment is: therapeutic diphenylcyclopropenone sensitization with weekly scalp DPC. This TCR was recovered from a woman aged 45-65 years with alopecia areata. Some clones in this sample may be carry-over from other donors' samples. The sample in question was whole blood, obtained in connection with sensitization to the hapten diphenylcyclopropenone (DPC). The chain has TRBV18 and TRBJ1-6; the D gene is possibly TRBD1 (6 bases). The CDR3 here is CASSPGTNSPLHF. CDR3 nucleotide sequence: TGTGCCAGCTCACCTGGGACAAACTCACCCCTCCACTTT.